The source of this TCR beta chain is a study of Ad26.COV2.S vaccination and SARS-CoV-2 variants. Study-level background: Intramuscularly, Ad26.COV2.S was given either once or twice, 56 days apart.

The study's findings and limits: Across vaccine and placebo recipients, the breadth of non-spike TCRs was similar. Spike-specific TCR breadth in vaccine recipients exceeded that seen in placebo recipients.

As to treatment: about 20 received Ad26.COV2.S at low or high dose, single or two shots; roughly five received placebo; per-sample allocation not given. Sampling happened 63 days after the first vaccine or placebo injection. An adult aged 18-55 years in Boston served as the donor. In regard to this clone: Its matching antigen is unknown.

TCRdb's table, derived via immunoSEQ multiplex PCR, lists solely in-frame clones and lacks some. Here the sample spans around 300,000 clones, 88% being singletons. The CDR3 runs to 15 residues. From germline, CDR1 is ENHRY and CDR2 SYGVKD. Trimming took 1 base from V and 9 from J; bases not matched to a gene: 5. This TCR was sampled from a person aged 18-65 years who received the Ad26.COV2.S COVID-19 vaccine or a placebo. V and J are TRBV10-3 and TRBJ2-6; 8 bases align to TRBD1. This specimen consisted of peripheral blood, obtained in a trial of Ad26.COV2.S vaccine versus placebo. The CDR3 DNA is TGTGCCATCAGTGAGTACCGGACAGGGCTCAACGTCCTGACTTTC. Its translation: CAISEYRTGLNVLTF.